Presented here are 15 T cell receptor beta chains from one specimen sequenced in a study of T cells after yellow fever vaccination. TCRdb redid the calling of the 5' RACE reads with MiXCR, one entry per CDR3 protein. The sample holds 80,000 to 100,000 distinct CDR3 sequences, approximately 8.4% seen once. The specimen was CD8+ T cells not binding an NS4B(214-222) dextramer, sorted from PBMCs, collected more than 13 days after the first yellow fever vaccination. Source of these receptors: a man aged 18 to 29 who received the YFV17D yellow fever vaccine.

This clonotype was picked up a small number of times. The V gene is TRBV10-3, the J gene TRBJ2-5; 7 bases align to TRBD2. The CDR3 runs 17 residues. CDR1 is ENHRY, CDR2 SYGVKD, per germline. The V and J ends lost 2 bases and 5 bases, in that order; junction bases with no gene match: 14. CDR3 bases: TGTGCCATCAGTGAGCAAGGGGCGGGGACTACCGGGGAGACCCAGTACTTC. Its translation is CAISEQGAGTTGETQYF.

The genes are TRBV11-2 and TRBJ2-5; no definite D call. Trimming shortened V by 5 bases and J by 1 base, and 17 bases separated the two germline ends. The CDR3 totals 16 residues. Germline V CDR1 and CDR2: SGHAT, FQNNGV. CDR3 in amino acids: CASSLISRVGQETQYF. The CDR3 coding sequence is TGTGCCAGCAGCCTCATCAGCCGAGTCGGCCAAGAGACCCAGTACTTC.

The chain links TRBV6-6 to TRBJ2-7; 7 nucleotides align to TRBD1. This CDR3 is built from 13 residues. After removal of 7 bases from V and 3 bases from J, the junction contained 6 bases not matched to a gene. The germline V gene encodes CDR1 MNHNY and CDR2 SVGAGI (reference sequence). This chain's CDR3 is CASIQDRIYEQYV. The CDR3 bases are TGTGCCAGCATACAGGACAGGATCTACGAGCAGTACGTC.

This clonotype was detected only a few times. The chain has TRBV19 and TRBJ2-2; D gene uncertain. The CDR3 consists of 15 residues. The germline gives CDR1 LNHDA, CDR2 SQIVND (reference sequence). Trimming stripped 5 bases from V and 3 bases from J, with 13 bases between. The CDR3 loop reads CASSLMGMDTGELFF. CDR3 bases: TGTGCCAGTAGTTTGATGGGCATGGACACCGGGGAGCTGTTTTTT. Full variable domain (missing parts from reference TRBV19 and TRBJ2-2): DGGITQSPKYLFRKEGQNVTLSCEQNLNHDAMYWYRQDPGQGLRLIYYSQIVNDFQKGDIAEGYSVSREKKESFPLTVTSAQKNPTAFYLCASSLMGMDTGELFFGEGSRLTVL.

The chain is built from TRBV4-1 and TRBJ2-3; D is unresolved. CDR3 length: 14 residues. V gave up 1 base and J gave up 6 bases, with 11 bases separating them. Germline-derived CDR1 and CDR2 are MGHRA and YSYEKL. The chain's CDR3 is CASSQAGSVDTQYF. As DNA, the CDR3 is TGCGCCAGCAGCCAAGCGGGTAGTGTTGATACGCAGTATTTT.

The V and J genes are TRBV27 and TRBJ1-4; D might be TRBD1 (5 bases). Germline V gene sequence: CDR1 MNHEY, CDR2 SMNVEV (reference sequence). This CDR3 comprises 15 residues. V gave up 5 bases and J gave up 0 bases, with 10 bases separating them. Here the CDR3 reads CASSKETATNEKLFF. The CDR3 DNA sequence: TGTGCCAGCAGTAAAGAGACAGCAACTAATGAAAAACTGTTTTTT.

The chain employs TRBV7-2 and TRBJ1-2; TRBD1 is a possible D gene (6 bases). V was shortened by 5 bases and J by 7 bases, with 17 bases between the two germline ends. This CDR3 has 14 residues. Germline V CDR1 and CDR2: SGHTA, FQGNSA. As DNA, the CDR3 is TGTGCCAGCAGCCGATTAGGGGGACTACCTGGCTACACCTTC. It is translated as CASSRLGGLPGYTF. Full variable domain (remainder filled in from reference TRBV7-2 and TRBJ1-2): GAGVSQSPSNKVTEKGKDVELRCDPISGHTALYWYRQSLGQGLEFLIYFQGNSAPDKSGLPSDRFSAERTGGSVSTLTIQRTQQEDSAVYLCASSRLGGLPGYTFGSGTRLTVV.

This clonotype showed up just a few times. The genes are TRBV29-1 and TRBJ2-7; 7 bases fit TRBD1. Germline lookup yields CDR1 SQVTM and CDR2 ANQGSEA. This CDR3 spans 13 amino acids. Unmatched junction bases numbered 10, after V lost 2 bases and J lost 9 bases. The CDR3 spells CSVETGEMAGQYV. In DNA, the CDR3 is TGCAGCGTTGAAACAGGGGAAATGGCCGGGCAGTACGTC.

The chain has TRBV4-2 and TRBJ2-1; no reliable D call. The V gene's germline CDR1 is LGHNA and CDR2 YNFKEQ. V was clipped by 4 bases and J by 5 bases, with 12 bases between them. The CDR3 runs 14 residues. In DNA form, the CDR3 reads TGTGCCAGCAGCCCCGGGCTACACCACAATGAGCAGTTCTTC. This translates into CASSPGLHHNEQFF.

The chain combines TRBV24-1 with TRBJ2-1; a possible D gene is TRBD2 (6 bases). Trimming took off 4 bases at V and 8 bases at J, with 11 bases between the two ends. The CDR3 loop spans 13 amino acids. From germline, CDR1 is KGHDR and CDR2 SFDVKD. As DNA, the CDR3 is TGTGCCACCAGTGACCCACAGCGGGATGAGCAGTTCTTC. Protein sequence: CATSDPQRDEQFF.

This clonotype appeared a few times. The V gene is TRBV2, the J gene TRBJ1-1, with unresolved D. From germline, CDR1 is SNHLY and CDR2 FYNNEI. V gave up 4 bases and J gave up 5 bases, with 14 bases separating them. The CDR3 consists of 14 residues. CDR3 in amino acids: CASSAGVPGTEAFF. The CDR3 nucleotides are TGTGCCAGCAGTGCCGGGGTCCCGGGAACTGAAGCTTTCTTT.

In its sample, this clonotype was seen a few times. The chain employs TRBV5-5 and TRBJ1-5, with D uncertain. In germline, CDR1 is SGHKS, CDR2 YYEKEE (reference sequence). The V end lost 4 bases, the J end lost 3 bases, and 14 bases lay between the germline ends. The CDR3 spans 15 residues. The CDR3 reads CASSLRDLLNQPQHF. The CDR3 bases are TGTGCCAGCAGCCTCCGGGATTTACTCAATCAGCCCCAGCATTTT.

The CDR3, as DNA: TGTGCCAGCAGTTTAGTCGGAGGGGGCGCAGACACTGAAGCTTTCTTT. Its translation: CASSLVGGGADTEAFF. The V gene is TRBV12-3 or TRBV12-4, the J gene TRBJ1-1, with 7 bases that match TRBD1. Unmatched junction bases numbered 8, after V lost 1 base and J lost 3 bases. The CDR3 contains 16 residues.

This clonotype was counted a few times. The CDR3 nucleotides read TGCAGCGTTGACGAGGGTGGGGGCGTGGAGACCCAGTACTTC. Its protein product is CSVDEGGGVETQYF. The chain carries TRBV29-1 and TRBJ2-5; maybe TRBD1 (6 bases). This CDR3 has 14 amino acids. Germline CDR1 SQVTM, CDR2 ANQGSEA. Trimming shortened V by 3 bases and J by 5 bases, and 16 bases separated the two germline ends.

The chain carries TRBV19 and TRBJ2-5, with D unclear. V lost 4 bases, J lost 2 bases, and 8 bases lay in between. Germline loops: CDR1 LNHDA, CDR2 SQIVND (reference sequence). This CDR3 contains 13 residues. CDR3 coding DNA: TGTGCCAGTAGTACAGATATTCAAGAGACCCAGTACTTC. Translation gives CASSTDIQETQYF.